The 11 T cell receptor beta chains below were found in one sample sequenced in a study of T cells in narcolepsy. The assay was immunoSEQ multiplex PCR, and TCRdb's table has in-frame clones only and misses some. The data contain about 25,000 clones, about four fifths of them singletons. The source material was CD45RA- memory CD4+ T cells from PBMCs. The source is a human donor with narcolepsy.

The gene calls are TRBV9 and TRBJ2-7, with a tentative D call TRBD2 (6 bases). The CDR3 contains 14 residues. From germline, CDR1 is SGDLS and CDR2 YYNGEE. V was shortened by 0 bases and J by 3 bases, with 10 bases between the two germline ends. CDR3 in DNA: TGTGCCAGCAGCGTAGCTGGACTACACTACGAGCAGTACTTC. The encoded protein is CASSVAGLHYEQYF. Filled out from reference TRBV9 and TRBJ2-7, the complete variable domain reads DSGVTQTPKHLITATGQRVTLRCSPRSGDLSVYWYQQSLDQGLQFLIQYYNGEERAKGNILERFSAQQFPDLHSELNLSSLELGDSALYFCASSVAGLHYEQYFGPGTRLTVT.

The chain carries TRBV28 and TRBJ2-7, with 7 bases aligning to TRBD1. Germline trimming cut 2 bases from V and 2 bases from J; bases unmatched to any gene: 15. In germline, CDR1 is MDHEN, CDR2 SYDVKM. This CDR3 comprises 18 residues. In DNA form, the CDR3 reads TGTGCCAGCAGTTTAGGAGTGAGCTTACAGGGGAGCACCTACGAGCAGTACTTC. Residues: CASSLGVSLQGSTYEQYF.

The rearrangement joins TRBV29-1 to TRBJ1-1, with 7 positions matching TRBD1. In germline, CDR1 is SQVTM, CDR2 ANQGSEA. There are 14 residues in the CDR3. V trimming: 6 bases; J trimming: 0 bases; junction bases outside the gene matches: 7. CDR3 sequence reads: CSVDQTGMNTEAFF. The CDR3 nucleotides are TGCAGCGTCGACCAGACAGGGATGAACACTGAAGCTTTCTTT.

This clone has only a few counts. This rearrangement joins TRBV18 to TRBJ2-2, with 11 nucleotides matching TRBD2. J lost 2 bases, V lost 2 bases, and 1 base had no gene match. Germline assignment: CDR1 KGHSH and CDR2 LQKENI. The CDR3 runs 16 residues. CDR3 DNA sequence: TGTGCCAGCTCACCAGGACTAGCGGGCAACACCGGGGAGCTGTTTTTT. The encoded protein is CASSPGLAGNTGELFF.

V usage is TRBV11-1 and J usage is TRBJ2-3; perhaps D is TRBD1 or TRBD2 (5 bases each). Germline V lookup: CDR1 SGHAT, CDR2 FQDESV (reference sequence). The V end was cut by 1 base, the J end by 3 bases, with 17 bases between. The CDR3 spans 17 residues. In DNA form, the CDR3 reads TGTGCCAGCAGCTTAGGTCGGGGCCTGGAGAGAACAGATACGCAGTATTTT. This translates into CASSLGRGLERTDTQYF. The whole variable domain, filled in from reference TRBV11-1 and TRBJ2-3, reads EAEVAQSPRYKITEKSQAVAFWCDPISGHATLYWYRQILGQGPELLVQFQDESVVDDSQLPKDRFSAERLKGVDSTLKIQPAELGDSAMYLCASSLGRGLERTDTQYFGPGTRLTVL.

CDR3 in amino acids: CASSFSGGSRNEQYF. The DNA for the CDR3 is TGTGCCAGCAGCTTTTCCGGGGGGTCGCGAAACGAGCAGTACTTC. This rearrangement joins TRBV11-3 to TRBJ2-7; 7 positions agree with TRBD2. V gave up 3 bases and J gave up 5 bases; unmatched junction bases: 10. The CDR3 totals 15 residues. The germline gives CDR1 SGHNT, CDR2 YENEEA.

The chain is built from TRBV2 and TRBJ2-4, with D possibly being TRBD1 (5 bases). CDR1 and CDR2 from the germline V gene are SNHLY and FYNNEI. V gave up 5 bases and J gave up 6 bases, with 17 bases separating them. The CDR3 sequence is 15 residues long. The CDR3 DNA follows: TGTGCCAGCAGTTCGGACACCACGAGATCAAACATTCAGTACTTC. Protein: CASSSDTTRSNIQYF.

The table lists this clone with a count of one. J is TRBJ1-1 and V is TRBV10-3, with no clear D. V was pared by 4 bases and J by 3 bases, with 6 bases between. Per the germline V gene, CDR1 is ENHRY and CDR2 is SYGVKD. The CDR3 is 12 amino acids. In nucleotides, the CDR3 is TGTGCCATCAGTGGGGATCACACTGAAGCTTTCTTT. Encoded protein: CAISGDHTEAFF.

This chain joins TRBV4-3 and TRBJ1-2, with 7 positions matching TRBD1. CDR1 and CDR2 from the germline V gene are LGHNA and YSLEER. Trimming at V came to 1 base and at J to 1 base, leaving 3 bases not matched to a gene. This CDR3 has 15 residues. In DNA, the CDR3 is TGCGCCAGCAGCCAAGTAAGGGGGCTTAACTATGGCTACACCTTC. Translating gives CASSQVRGLNYGYTF.

V usage is TRBV5-1 and J usage is TRBJ1-6; D not certain. V lost 0 bases to trimming and J lost 7 bases, with 8 bases between them. CDR1 and CDR2 from the germline V gene are SGHRS and YFSETQ. This CDR3 comprises 14 residues. The CDR3 DNA reads TGCGCCAGCAGCTTGGCGCAGAGAAATTCACCCCTCCACTTT. Translating it yields CASSLAQRNSPLHF.

The rearrangement uses TRBV11-2 and TRBJ2-7; 8 positions match TRBD1. This CDR3 has 15 residues. Germline V CDR1 and CDR2: SGHAT, FQNNGV. After removal of 6 bases from V and 5 bases from J, the junction contained 12 bases not matched to a gene. In DNA form, the CDR3 reads TGTGCCAGCAGTCGGACAGGGCTCCCTCAGAACGAGCAGTACTTC. It specifies CASSRTGLPQNEQYF.